The 18 T cell receptor beta chains listed next were all sequenced from one sample in a study of blood T cell repertoires in COVID-19. TCRdb's table, derived via immunoSEQ multiplex PCR, lists solely in-frame clones and lacks some. The repertoire holds 52,000 or so clones, with 90% as singletons. Material: peripheral blood. These receptors were obtained from a human donor in a cohort sampled during active COVID-19.

The chain uses TRBV19 and TRBJ2-1, with 10 positions matching TRBD2. V lost 4 bases to trimming and J lost 6 bases; unmatched junction nucleotides: 3. Germline V gives CDR1 LNHDA, CDR2 SQIVND (reference sequence). The length of the CDR3 is 14 residues. CDR3 DNA: TGTGCCAGTAGTACAAGCGGGAGGGGCAATGAGCAGTTCTTC. It is translated as CASSTSGRGNEQFF.

This chain joins TRBV7-9 and TRBJ2-7; D remains unclear. Per germline, CDR1 SEHNR and CDR2 FQNEAQ (reference sequence). The CDR3 extends over 14 amino acids. V shed 7 bases and J shed 0 bases, with 13 bases lying between them. The CDR3 here is CASTVSPSSYEQYF. In nucleotides, the CDR3 is TGTGCCAGCACCGTGTCGCCGAGCTCCTACGAGCAGTACTTC.

The J gene is TRBJ2-4, the V gene TRBV4-1, with TRBD2 as a possible D gene (5 bases). The V gene lost 2 bases and the J gene lost 0 bases, with 14 bases spanning the gap. The V gene's germline CDR1 is MGHRA and CDR2 YSYEKL. This CDR3 is 17 amino acids long. CDR3 nucleotides: TGCGCCAGCAGCCAACCCCAGGAGGCTCTAGCCAAAAACATTCAGTACTTC. Protein sequence: CASSQPQEALAKNIQYF.

V and J are TRBV19 and TRBJ2-3, with 11 bases matching TRBD2. This CDR3 region has 16 residues. Germline lookup yields CDR1 LNHDA and CDR2 SQIVND (reference sequence). V lost 7 bases, J lost 3 bases, and 9 bases stayed unmatched. The CDR3 nucleotides read TGTGCCAGTATTCACACTAGCGGGAGCAGTACAGATACGCAGTATTTT. Its protein is CASIHTSGSSTDTQYF.

The rearrangement joins TRBV5-4 to TRBJ2-1; TRBD1 aligns across 8 bases. CDR1 SGHNT and CDR2 YYREEE come from the germline V gene (reference sequence). After removal of 2 bases from V and 4 bases from J, the junction contained 5 bases not matched to a gene. This CDR3 spans 15 amino acids. The CDR3 region is CASSFRTGWYNEQFF. Here the CDR3 DNA reads TGTGCCAGCAGCTTCCGGACAGGGTGGTACAATGAGCAGTTCTTC.

This chain links TRBV11-2 with TRBJ1-1; no definite D call. This CDR3 comprises 12 residues. The germline V gene has CDR1 SGHAT and CDR2 FQNNGV. V dropped 0 bases and J dropped 9 bases, with 8 bases sitting between them. The CDR3 DNA follows: TGTGCCAGCAGCTTAGATCTGAGGAAAGCTTTCTTT. Translating gives CASSLDLRKAFF.

The count of this clone is one. V is TRBV10-1 and J is TRBJ2-7; no clear D gene. Germline V gene data show CDR1 as WNHNN and CDR2 as SYGVQD (reference sequence). CDR3 length equals 13 residues. The CDR3 loop reads CARYPDEAYEQYF. CDR3 in DNA: TGCGCGCGGTATCCTGACGAAGCCTACGAGCAGTACTTC.

This chain joins TRBV30 and TRBJ1-5; 7 nucleotides align to TRBD1. Germline CDR1 is GTSNPN and CDR2 is SVGIG (reference sequence). V shed 3 bases and J 0 bases; nucleotides not matched to a gene: 8. The CDR3 is made up of 16 amino acids. CDR3 nucleotide sequence: TGTGCCTGGAGAGCAGGGGGACTTGATAGCAATCAGCCCCAGCATTTT. This gives the protein CAWRAGGLDSNQPQHF. The full variable domain, in which reference TRBV30 and TRBJ1-5 provide the parts outside the CDR3, is SQTIHQWPATLVQPVGSPLSLECTVEGTSNPNLYWYRQAAGRGLQLLFYSVGIGQISSEVPQNLSASRPQDRQFILSSKKLLLSDSGFYLCAWRAGGLDSNQPQHFGDGTRLSIL.

The chain uses TRBV6-5 and TRBJ1-2, with 8 bases lining up with TRBD1. J lost 0 bases, V lost 7 bases, and 4 bases had no gene match. CDR3 length: 14 amino acids. The germline gives CDR1 MNHEY, CDR2 SVGAGI. CDR3 in amino acids: CASKKTGANYGYTF. DNA for the CDR3: TGTGCCAGCAAGAAGACAGGGGCTAACTATGGCTACACCTTC.

In its sample, this clone was seen a few times. The genes are TRBV7-9 and TRBJ2-1, with D possibly matching TRBD2 (5 bases). This CDR3 has 17 amino acids. Trimming stripped 4 bases from V and 2 bases from J, with 18 bases between. Germline lookup yields CDR1 SEHNR and CDR2 FQNEAQ (reference sequence). This chain's CDR3 is CASSYPKEGKAYNEQFF. CDR3 sequence (DNA): TGTGCCAGCAGCTACCCTAAAGAGGGAAAAGCCTACAATGAGCAGTTCTTC.

The chain employs TRBV4-1 and TRBJ2-7; the match to TRBD2 covers 8 bases. V shed 0 bases, J shed 4 bases, and the junction held 5 bases outside the gene matches. The CDR3 has 15 residues. Germline V gene lookup returns CDR1 MGHRA and CDR2 YSYEKL. CDR3 DNA: TGCGCCAGCAGCCAAGAGGTAGCGGGGCCTTACGAGCAGTACTTC. It translates to CASSQEVAGPYEQYF.

The chain links TRBV6-5 to TRBJ1-6; tentative D call: TRBD1 (6 bases). V lost 5 bases and J 7 bases, leaving 15 bases between the germline ends. The CDR3 has 15 residues. Germline CDR1 and CDR2: MNHEY and SVGAGI. The CDR3 loop reads CASSTKQGYNSPLHF. CDR3 DNA: TGTGCCAGCAGTACAAAACAGGGTTACAATTCACCCCTCCACTTT.

This clone was counted a few times. The J gene is TRBJ2-2, the V gene TRBV5-4, with 8 bases identical to TRBD2. This CDR3 contains 15 residues. The germline gives CDR1 SGHNT, CDR2 YYREEE (reference sequence). V was pared by 4 bases and J by 0 bases, with 2 bases of the junction left unmatched. The CDR3 here is CASSPGLANTGELFF. CDR3 bases: TGTGCCAGCAGCCCGGGACTAGCGAACACCGGGGAGCTGTTTTTT.

This clone was detected only once. The chain combines TRBV10-3 with TRBJ2-3, with TRBD1 identical over 7 bases. J lost 5 bases, V lost 8 bases, and 4 bases had no gene match. Germline V gene sequence: CDR1 ENHRY, CDR2 SYGVKD. The CDR3 sequence is 12 residues long. This CDR3 is CAISSGGDTQYF. The CDR3 DNA is TGTGCCATCTCCTCAGGGGGAGATACGCAGTATTTT.

V gene TRBV5-1 combines with J gene TRBJ2-7; TRBD1 is a possible D gene (5 bases). Trimming took off 5 bases at V and 3 bases at J, with 24 bases between the two ends. Germline CDR1 and CDR2: SGHRS and YFSETQ. The CDR3 is made up of 17 amino acids. CDR3 amino acids: CASSDGARTPLLYEQYF. The CDR3 DNA is TGCGCCAGCAGTGATGGGGCGAGGACACCGCTTCTCTACGAGCAGTACTTC.

The chain uses TRBV5-6 and TRBJ2-3; possibly TRBD1 for D (5 bases). Per the germline V gene, CDR1 is SGHDT and CDR2 is YYEEEE. The length of the CDR3 is 15 residues. Trimming stripped 6 bases from V and 1 base from J, with 15 bases between. The CDR3 coding sequence is TGTGCCAGCAACACAGGCATCGCTGGCACAGATACGCAGTATTTT. Amino acids: CASNTGIAGTDTQYF.

The V and J genes are TRBV10-3 and TRBJ2-5; TRBD2 aligns across 7 bases. Germline assignment: CDR1 ENHRY and CDR2 SYGVKD. Trimming took 0 bases from V and 4 from J; bases not matched to a gene: 5. The CDR3 is 15 residues long. CDR3 protein: CAISESWGEGETQYF. The CDR3 DNA reads as TGTGCCATCAGTGAGTCGTGGGGGGAGGGAGAGACCCAGTACTTC.

This chain joins TRBV28 and TRBJ2-7, with no clear D. Germline V CDR1 and CDR2: MDHEN, SYDVKM. The CDR3 loop spans 14 amino acids. V gave up 3 bases and J gave up 3 bases, with 12 bases separating them. In DNA, the CDR3 is TGTGCCAGCAGTTTGCAGACAATAGACTACGAGCAGTACTTC. This gives the protein CASSLQTIDYEQYF.